This record covers a single TCR beta chain. The authors' processing: Amplification with reference gene primers provided the estimates of nucleated cell counts. Using immunoSEQ multiplex PCR, the repertoire was profiled, and TCRdb retains in-frame clones only, with some absent. V, J and clone size were drawn from that table, and D and trimming were deduced from the DNA. The sample holds roughly 67,000 clones, around 87% seen once. This entry is derived from a study of blood T cell repertoires in COVID-19. Germline CDR1 SGHRS, CDR2 YFSETQ. The CDR3 runs 15 residues. J lost 4 bases, V lost 0 bases, and 4 bases had no gene match.

The clonotype comes from a woman aged 60-75 years with acute or convalescent COVID-19. Sequencing was performed on peripheral blood. The chain combines TRBV5-1 with TRBJ1-2, with TRBD1 matching 9 bases. The CDR3 nucleotides read TGCGCCAGCAGCTTGGACAGGGGGCCTCGCTATGGCTACACCTTC. Protein product: CASSLDRGPRYGYTF. Variable domain in full (rest from reference TRBV5-1 and TRBJ1-2): KAGVTQTPRYLIKTRGQQVTLSCSPISGHRSVSWYQQTPGQGLQFLFEYFSETQRNKGNFPGRFSGRQFSNSRSEMNVSTLELGDSALYLCASSLDRGPRYGYTFGSGTRLTVV.